The 13 T cell receptor beta chains reported below all come from one sample, sequenced in a study of OX40 agonist ivuxolimab in advanced cancers. The protocol was immunoSEQ multiplex PCR, while the TCRdb copy is restricted to in-frame clones and leaves out a portion. Altogether some 65,000 clones are present, around 85% being singletons, with the ten largest covering roughly 4%. Here the sequenced sample was CD4+ or CD8+ T cells sorted from blood, taken in a trial of the OX40 agonist ivuxolimab. The receptors were sampled from an adult with an advanced solid tumor such as melanoma, head and neck, liver or kidney cancer.

This clone occurred once. This chain joins TRBV7-2 and TRBJ2-1; D is uncertain. There are 11 residues in the CDR3. V was shortened by 5 bases and J by 13 bases, with 12 bases between the two germline ends. Per the germline V gene, CDR1 is SGHTA and CDR2 is FQGNSA. CDR3 sequence: CASSPPFSQFF. CDR3 nucleotides: TGTGCCAGCAGCCCACCGTTTTCACAGTTCTTC.

The gene calls are TRBV7-9 and TRBJ2-7; either TRBD1 or TRBD2 may fit D (5 bases each). CDR1 and CDR2 from the germline V gene are SEHNR and FQNEAQ (reference sequence). The germline V and J ends were trimmed by 2 bases and 2 bases, with 22 bases remaining between them. The CDR3 runs to 18 residues. This CDR3 reads CASSLLARQSRGTYEQYF. Written as DNA, the CDR3 is TGTGCCAGCAGCTTACTAGCCCGACAGTCTCGCGGAACCTACGAGCAGTACTTC.

This chain links TRBV6-5 with TRBJ2-2; D remains unclear. The germline gives CDR1 MNHEY, CDR2 SVGAGI. V lost 6 bases, J lost 7 bases, and 12 bases lay in between. There are 13 residues in the CDR3. CDR3 coding DNA: TGTGCCAGCAGGAAGTTTGGCAGCGGGGAGCTGTTTTTT. This sequence encodes CASRKFGSGELFF.

The gene calls are TRBV6-5 and TRBJ2-4, with D perhaps TRBD2 (5 bases). The V gene lost 6 bases and the J gene lost 0 bases, with 12 bases spanning the gap. The CDR3 covers 15 residues. CDR1 is MNHEY and CDR2 is SVGAGI in the germline V gene. CDR3 residues: CASRPGNLAKNIQYF. In DNA, the CDR3 is TGTGCCAGCAGGCCGGGGAACCTAGCCAAAAACATTCAGTACTTC.

The V and J genes are TRBV5-4 and TRBJ2-6; D gene ambiguous. V was pared by 2 bases and J by 0 bases, with 15 bases between. The CDR3 is 18 residues long. The germline gives CDR1 SGHNT, CDR2 YYREEE (reference sequence). Here the CDR3 reads CASSLSALKSSGANVLTF. In DNA, the CDR3 is TGTGCCAGCAGCTTATCAGCCCTAAAGAGCTCTGGGGCCAACGTCCTGACTTTC.

V usage is TRBV5-1 and J usage is TRBJ2-4; D is perhaps TRBD1 (6 bases). The length of the CDR3 is 15 residues. Germline V gene data show CDR1 as SGHRS and CDR2 as YFSETQ. V lost 3 bases and J lost 4, with 14 bases in between. The CDR3 DNA sequence: TGCGCCAGCAGCTCGGACAGAGGGCTAAAAAACATTCAGTACTTC. Its translation: CASSSDRGLKNIQYF. Variable domain in full (rest from reference TRBV5-1 and TRBJ2-4): KAGVTQTPRYLIKTRGQQVTLSCSPISGHRSVSWYQQTPGQGLQFLFEYFSETQRNKGNFPGRFSGRQFSNSRSEMNVSTLELGDSALYLCASSSDRGLKNIQYFGAGTRLSVL.

CDR3 amino acids: CAWSLNEKLFF. CDR3 in DNA: TGTGCCTGGAGTCTTAATGAAAAACTGTTTTTT. This chain links TRBV30 with TRBJ1-4; D unclear. V gave up 2 bases and J gave up 4 bases, with 2 bases separating them. The CDR3 contains 11 residues. Germline V gene lookup returns CDR1 GTSNPN and CDR2 SVGIG (reference sequence). Full variable domain (rest looked up from reference TRBV30 and TRBJ1-4): SQTIHQWPATLVQPVGSPLSLECTVEGTSNPNLYWYRQAAGRGLQLLFYSVGIGQISSEVPQNLSASRPQDRQFILSSKKLLLSDSGFYLCAWSLNEKLFFGSGTQLSVL.

V and J are TRBV7-9 and TRBJ2-7; 9 bases align to TRBD1. The CDR3 is made up of 16 amino acids. Trimming cost V 1 base and J 5 bases; bases outside gene matches: 9. The germline V gene encodes CDR1 SEHNR and CDR2 FQNEAQ (reference sequence). This CDR3 is CASSLDRGQGVDEQYF. In DNA form, the CDR3 reads TGTGCCAGCAGCTTAGACCGGGGACAGGGTGTGGACGAGCAGTACTTC.

The rearrangement uses TRBV10-1 and TRBJ1-1; D call uncertain. V lost 1 base to trimming and J lost 3 bases, with 3 bases between them. Germline CDR1 and CDR2: WNHNN and SYGVQD (reference sequence). The length of the CDR3 is 12 residues. The CDR3 sequence is CASSEFYTEAFF. For the CDR3, the DNA is TGCGCCAGCAGTGAGTTTTACACTGAAGCTTTCTTT.

The J gene is TRBJ1-2, the V gene TRBV29-1, with 7 nucleotides matching TRBD1. This CDR3 is 13 amino acids long. V shed 1 base and J 4 bases; nucleotides not matched to a gene: 3. CDR1 and CDR2 from the germline V gene are SQVTM and ANQGSEA. The CDR3 is CSVEVRDSYGYTF. DNA for the CDR3: TGCAGCGTTGAAGTCCGGGACAGCTATGGCTACACCTTC.

V is TRBV6-1 and J is TRBJ1-6; D call uncertain. This CDR3 region has 15 residues. Trimming left V 2 bases short and J 5 bases short, with 10 bases between. Germline assignment: CDR1 MNHNS and CDR2 SASEGT. Here the CDR3 reads CASSEMVLDNSPLHF. CDR3 DNA: TGTGCCAGCAGTGAAATGGTGTTGGATAATTCACCCCTCCACTTT.

The chain recombines TRBV18 with TRBJ2-2; D perhaps matches TRBD2 (5 bases). The CDR3 sequence is 15 residues long. Germline loops: CDR1 KGHSH, CDR2 LQKENI. V was pared by 4 bases and J by 7 bases, with 16 bases between. The CDR3 nucleotides are TGTGCCAGCTCACACATTACGGCAGCGGACGGGGAGCTGTTTTTT. It yields the protein CASSHITAADGELFF.

The V and J genes are TRBV15 and TRBJ1-1; a weak D match, TRBD1 (6 bases). Germline values: CDR1 LNHNV, CDR2 YYDKDF (reference sequence). This CDR3 has 15 amino acids. The ends were cut back, 0 bases at V and 11 bases at J, with 19 bases in the middle. CDR3 protein: CATSRDESPQGFAFF. In DNA, the CDR3 is TGTGCCACCAGCAGAGACGAGTCGCCACAGGGTTTCGCTTTCTTT.